Included here is one T cell receptor beta chain sequence, with context. Its antigen remains unknown. The sample comes from a study of cytomegalovirus exposure and HLA in healthy donors. Findings of the study overall: Cytomegalovirus-associated status was assigned to around 160 TCR beta chains. In a later analysis, HLA-associated beta chains showed higher expansion and lower generation probabilities than comparable chains.

The PCR had 60 Vbeta and 13 Jbeta primers. The data were produced by immunoSEQ multiplex PCR, yet TCRdb's version contains in-frame clones alone and is incomplete. The sample includes roughly 150,000 clones, 76% of them seen just once. CDR1 is MNHEY and CDR2 is SVGAGI in the germline V gene. Trimming shortened V by 2 bases and J by 7 bases, and 5 bases separated the two germline ends. The CDR3 is 11 amino acids. Sequencing was performed on PBMCs. The chain combines TRBV6-5 with TRBJ1-1; no clear D gene. The sequence came from a middle-aged man in good health and CMV-seronegative. The CDR3 protein is CASSYPGEAFF. The CDR3 DNA reads as TGTGCCAGCAGTTACCCGGGTGAAGCTTTCTTT.